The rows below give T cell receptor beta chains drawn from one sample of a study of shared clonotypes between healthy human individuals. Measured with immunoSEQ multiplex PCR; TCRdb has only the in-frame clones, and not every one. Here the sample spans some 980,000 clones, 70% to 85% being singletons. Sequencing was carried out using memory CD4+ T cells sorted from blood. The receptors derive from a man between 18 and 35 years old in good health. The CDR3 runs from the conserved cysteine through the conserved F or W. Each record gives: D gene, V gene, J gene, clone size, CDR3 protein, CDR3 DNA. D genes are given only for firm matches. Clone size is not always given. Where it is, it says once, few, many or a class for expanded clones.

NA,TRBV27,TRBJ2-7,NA,CASQPDNPGEQYF,TGTGCCAGCCAACCGGACAACCCGGGCGAGCAGTACTTC
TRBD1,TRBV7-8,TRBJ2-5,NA,CASSTGTGASETQYF,TGTGCCAGCAGCACCGGGACAGGGGCTTCTGAGACCCAGTACTTC
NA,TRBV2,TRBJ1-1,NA,CASSPLQGPRFSEAFF,TGTGCCAGCAGTCCACTCCAGGGGCCGCGGTTCTCTGAAGCTTTCTTT
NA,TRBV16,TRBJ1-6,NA,CASKPSKQVRSDSPLHF,TGTGCCAGCAAGCCCTCTAAACAGGTCAGGAGTGATTCACCCCTCCACTTT
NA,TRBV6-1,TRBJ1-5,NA,CASSEGRDLHHQPQHF,TGTGCCAGCAGTGAAGGCCGGGACCTGCACCATCAGCCCCAGCATTTT
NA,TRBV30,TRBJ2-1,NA,CAWKGLGGGSSSYNEQFF,TGTGCCTGGAAGGGGCTAGGCGGCGGGTCTAGCTCCTACAATGAGCAGTTCTTC
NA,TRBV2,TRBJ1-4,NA,CASSGIGPREKLFF,TGTGCCAGCAGTGGAATAGGGCCTCGAGAAAAACTGTTTTTT
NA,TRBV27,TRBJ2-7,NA,CASSPRDTISYEQYF,TGTGCCAGCAGTCCCCGGGACACTATCTCCTACGAGCAGTACTTC
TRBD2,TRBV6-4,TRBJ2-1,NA,CASMKTSGGNNEQFF,TGTGCCAGCATGAAGACTAGCGGAGGGAACAATGAGCAGTTCTTC
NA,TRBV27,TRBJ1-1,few,CASSELGVRRQAFF,TGTGCCAGCAGCGAGCTAGGAGTGCGGAGACAAGCTTTCTTT
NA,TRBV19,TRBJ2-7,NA,CASSIDLAVGSYEQYF,TGTGCCAGTAGTATAGATCTGGCCGTGGGATCCTACGAGCAGTACTTC
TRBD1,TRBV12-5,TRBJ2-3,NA,CASGLTPGQITDTQYF,TGTGCTAGTGGTTTGACCCCGGGACAGATCACAGATACGCAGTATTTT
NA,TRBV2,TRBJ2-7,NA,CASSEAIVLGYEQYF,TGTGCCAGCAGTGAAGCGATTGTACTAGGCTACGAGCAGTACTTC
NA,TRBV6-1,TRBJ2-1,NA,CASSEAGLQQFF,TGTGCCAGCAGTGAAGCGGGACTCCAGCAGTTCTTC
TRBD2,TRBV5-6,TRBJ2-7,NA,CASSYLAGEFYEQYF,TGTGCCAGCAGCTATCTAGCGGGAGAGTTCTACGAGCAGTACTTC
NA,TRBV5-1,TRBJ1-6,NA,CASSLGVESSPLHF,TGCGCCAGCAGCTTGGGGGTCGAGTCATCACCCCTCCACTTT
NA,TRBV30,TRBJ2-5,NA,CAWSVPPQETQYF,TGTGCCTGGAGTGTACCCCCGCAAGAGACCCAGTACTTC
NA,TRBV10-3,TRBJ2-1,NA,CAISSGPAYNEQFF,TGTGCCATCAGTTCGGGACCCGCGTACAATGAGCAGTTCTTC
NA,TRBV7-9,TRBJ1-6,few,CASSPSEGTPLHF,TGTGCCAGCAGCCCGAGCGAGGGGACACCCCTCCACTTT
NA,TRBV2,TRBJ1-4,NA,CATNRDRATNEKLFF,TGTGCCACCAACCGGGACCGAGCAACTAATGAAAAACTGTTTTTT
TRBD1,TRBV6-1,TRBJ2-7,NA,CASSKTGPYEQYF,TGTGCCAGCAGCAAGACAGGGCCCTACGAGCAGTACTTC
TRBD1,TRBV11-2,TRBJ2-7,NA,CASSLDRGTGVYEQYF,TGTGCCAGCAGCTTAGATAGAGGGACAGGGGTCTACGAGCAGTACTTC
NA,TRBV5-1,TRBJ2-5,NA,CASSLDSLKTQYF,TGCGCCAGCAGCTTGGACTCTTTGAAGACCCAGTACTTC
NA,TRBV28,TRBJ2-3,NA,CAIIGGVGQDTQYF,TGTGCCATAATTGGTGGAGTGGGCCAGGATACGCAGTATTTT
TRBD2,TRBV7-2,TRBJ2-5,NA,CASSPPGLAGETQYF,TGTGCCAGCAGCCCTCCAGGACTAGCGGGTGAGACCCAGTACTTC
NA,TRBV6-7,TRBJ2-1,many,CAPGPNEQFF,TGTGCCCCGGGGCCCAATGAGCAGTTCTTC
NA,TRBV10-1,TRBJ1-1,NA,CASSEFRTNTEAFF,TGCGCCAGCAGTGAATTCCGGACCAACACTGAAGCTTTCTTT
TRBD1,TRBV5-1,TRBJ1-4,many,CASSLMSGQGAEKLFF,TGCGCCAGCAGCTTGATGTCGGGACAGGGGGCTGAAAAACTGTTTTTT
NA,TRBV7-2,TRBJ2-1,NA,CASSPPRPYNEQFF,TGTGCCAGCAGCCCCCCCCGCCCCTACAATGAGCAGTTCTTC
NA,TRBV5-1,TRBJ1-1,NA,CASSLVVGNTEAFF,TGCGCCAGCAGCTTGGTTGTGGGGAACACTGAAGCTTTCTTT
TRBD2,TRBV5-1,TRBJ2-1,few,CASSGLAGGSSYNEQFF,TGCGCCAGCAGCGGGCTAGCGGGAGGAAGCTCCTACAATGAGCAGTTCTTC
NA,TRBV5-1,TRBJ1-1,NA,CASSFENTPNTEAFF,TGCGCCAGCAGCTTTGAGAACACCCCGAACACTGAAGCTTTCTTT
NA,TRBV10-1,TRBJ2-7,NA,CASSKTRNEQYF,TGCGCCAGCAGCAAGACTAGGAACGAGCAGTACTTC
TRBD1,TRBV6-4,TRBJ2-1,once,CASSRETGGAPNEQFF,TGTGCCAGCAGTAGAGAGACAGGGGGCGCCCCGAATGAGCAGTTCTTC
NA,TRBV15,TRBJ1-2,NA,CATSHRDYGYTF,TGTGCCACCAGCCACAGAGACTATGGCTACACCTTC
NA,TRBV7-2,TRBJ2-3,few,CASSLDYTNTQYF,TGTGCCAGCAGCTTAGACTACACAAATACGCAGTATTTT
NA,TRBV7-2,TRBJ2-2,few,CASSLLGTGELFF,TGTGCCAGCAGCTTACTGGGCACCGGGGAGCTGTTTTTT
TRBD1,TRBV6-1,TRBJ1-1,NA,CASRGQGMTEAFF,TGTGCCAGCAGGGGACAGGGGATGACTGAAGCTTTCTTT
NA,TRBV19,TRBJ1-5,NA,CASSQGSWGNQPQHF,TGTGCCAGTAGTCAAGGCTCCTGGGGCAATCAGCCCCAGCATTTT
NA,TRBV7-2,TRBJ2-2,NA,CASSLWSTGELFF,TGTGCCAGCAGCTTATGGAGCACCGGGGAGCTGTTTTTT
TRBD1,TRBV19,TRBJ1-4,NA,CASSPGQGEEKLFF,TGTGCCAGTAGCCCTGGACAGGGGGAAGAAAAACTGTTTTTT
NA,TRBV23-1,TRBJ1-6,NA,CASSQKFNPGETDSPLHF,TGCGCCAGCAGTCAAAAGTTCAATCCCGGGGAAACTGACTCACCCCTCCACTTT
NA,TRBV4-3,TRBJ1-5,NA,CASSQDRLPQPQHF,TGCGCCAGCAGCCAAGATCGTCTACCACAGCCCCAGCATTTT
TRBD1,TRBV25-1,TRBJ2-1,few,CASSEYGRGKQFF,TGTGCCAGCAGTGAATACGGCAGGGGGAAGCAGTTCTTC
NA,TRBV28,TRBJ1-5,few,CASSSMGQPQHF,TGTGCCAGCAGTTCGATGGGACAGCCCCAGCATTTT
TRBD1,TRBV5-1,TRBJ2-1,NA,CASSVRDRGYNEQFF,TGCGCCAGCAGCGTCCGGGACAGGGGCTACAATGAGCAGTTCTTC
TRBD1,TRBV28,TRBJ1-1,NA,CASRGQGRTEAFF,TGTGCCAGCAGAGGACAGGGTCGCACTGAAGCTTTCTTT
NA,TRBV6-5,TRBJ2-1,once,CASLSLGSSYNEQFF,TGTGCCAGCCTCAGTTTGGGTAGCTCCTACAATGAGCAGTTCTTC
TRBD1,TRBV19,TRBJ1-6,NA,CASQSLSTGGSPLHF,TGTGCCAGCCAATCCCTCTCGACAGGGGGGTCACCCCTCCACTTT
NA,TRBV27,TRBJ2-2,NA,CASSSLNTGELFF,TGTGCCAGCAGTTCCCTAAACACCGGGGAGCTGTTTTTT
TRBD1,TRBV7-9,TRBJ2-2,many,CASSGQGARSTGELFF,TGTGCCAGCAGTGGACAGGGGGCAAGGAGCACCGGGGAGCTGTTTTTT
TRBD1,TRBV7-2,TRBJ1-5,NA,CASSTQDRGDQPQHF,TGTGCCAGCAGCACCCAGGACAGGGGGGATCAGCCCCAGCATTTT
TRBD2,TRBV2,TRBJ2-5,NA,CASSVGFLAGAQETQYF,TGTGCCAGTAGTGTTGGGTTTTTAGCGGGGGCCCAAGAGACCCAGTACTTC
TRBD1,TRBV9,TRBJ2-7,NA,CASSREGGTGTYEQYF,TGTGCCAGCAGCCGAGAGGGCGGGACAGGTACCTACGAGCAGTACTTC
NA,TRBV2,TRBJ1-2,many,CASSTIQGKGYTF,TGTGCCAGCAGTACGATACAGGGCAAAGGCTACACCTTC
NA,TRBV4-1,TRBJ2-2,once,CASSRKRNTGELFF,TGCGCCAGCAGCCGGAAACGGAACACCGGGGAGCTGTTTTTT
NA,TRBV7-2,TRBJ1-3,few,CASSLGVSGNTIYF,TGTGCCAGCAGCTTAGGAGTCTCTGGAAACACCATATATTTT
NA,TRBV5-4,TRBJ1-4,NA,CASSYGLTNEKLFF,TGTGCCAGCAGCTATGGTTTAACTAATGAAAAACTGTTTTTT
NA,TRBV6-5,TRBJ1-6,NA,CATSRDPYNSPLHF,TGTGCCACAAGCCGGGACCCCTATAATTCACCCCTCCACTTT
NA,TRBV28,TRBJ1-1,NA,CASSLWTQEAFF,TGTGCCAGCAGTTTGTGGACGCAGGAAGCTTTCTTT